This is a list of T cell receptor beta chains from one sample in a study of blood T cell repertoires in COVID-19. Some clones are missing from TCRdb's copy, which holds only in-frame ones; the method was immunoSEQ multiplex PCR. The profile shows about 70,000 clones, over 80% of them singletons. The material sequenced was peripheral blood. Every receptor here comes from a human donor in a cohort sampled during active COVID-19. CDR3s include the opening cysteine and the closing phenylalanine or tryptophan. The order of the fields is J gene, clone size, V gene, D gene, CDR3 DNA, CDR3 protein. A D gene is named only where the DNA matches it firmly. Only part of the rows carry a size: once, few, many, or a class if the clone is expanded.

>TRBJ1-5|NA|TRBV5-8|NA
TGTGCCAGCAGCTTGAAAGGGGAGGAGGCCCAGCATTTT
CASSLKGEEAQHF
>TRBJ2-7|NA|TRBV3-1/TRBV3-2|TRBD1
TGTGCCAGCAGCTTGGGACAGAGCTCCTACGAGCAGTACTTC
CASSLGQSSYEQYF
>TRBJ1-6|NA|TRBV5-1|NA
TGCGCCAGCAGCTGGGGGCCGAGCTCCTATAATTCACCCCTCCACTTT
CASSWGPSSYNSPLHF
>TRBJ1-3|few|TRBV2|NA
TGTGCCAGCAGTGGACAGGTTGGAAACACCATATATTTT
CASSGQVGNTIYF
>TRBJ2-7|NA|TRBV7-9|TRBD2
TGTGCCAGCAGCTTAACGCAGGGGACTAGCGAGCAGTACTTC
CASSLTQGTSEQYF
>TRBJ1-4|NA|TRBV28|TRBD1
TGTGCCAGCAGCCGCGCCGGGACAGATAATGAAAAACTGTTTTTT
CASSRAGTDNEKLFF
>TRBJ2-1|NA|TRBV5-1|TRBD2
TGCGCCAGCAGCTTGGCCTCTATTAGTAGCGGGGGTGAGCAGTTCTTC
CASSLASISSGGEQFF
>TRBJ1-1|NA|TRBV5-6|TRBD1
TGTGCCAGCAGCTTATACCCAGGGGGGACTGAAGCTTTCTTT
CASSLYPGGTEAFF
>TRBJ1-5|NA|TRBV27|NA
TGTGCCAGCAGGGGGCTGATCAATCAGCCCCAGCATTTT
CASRGLINQPQHF
>TRBJ1-4|NA|TRBV11-2|NA
TGTGCCAGCAGCGTCGGCGGGGGCCCCTTTGAAAAACTGTTTTTT
CASSVGGGPFEKLFF
>TRBJ2-3|once|TRBV24-1|TRBD2
TGTGCCACCAGTGGTTCTAGACCTAGCGGGGGGCTTAGCACAGATACGCAGTATTTT
CATSGSRPSGGLSTDTQYF
>TRBJ1-5|NA|TRBV10-2|NA
TGCGCCAGCAGTGTCCCCGGGAATCAGCCCCAGCATTTT
CASSVPGNQPQHF
>TRBJ2-2|NA|TRBV24-1|TRBD1
TGTGCCACCAGTTCTAGTGGGACAGGGGACACCGGGGAGCTGTTTTTT
CATSSSGTGDTGELFF
>TRBJ2-7|NA|TRBV2|TRBD2
TGTGCCAGCAGTGAAAGATGGGACTTTAGCGGGAGGGTGGACGAGCAGTACTTC
CASSERWDFSGRVDEQYF